One sample yielded the 3 T cell receptor beta chains listed below, sequenced in a study of cytomegalovirus exposure and HLA in healthy donors. Primers: 60 Vbeta forward and 13 Jbeta reverse. Clones were read by immunoSEQ multiplex PCR, and TCRdb kept only the in-frame ones, dropping some. The sample carries about 55,000 clones, 82% recorded once. The sample taken for sequencing was PBMCs. The source of these receptors is a man aged 25 to 40 in good health and CMV-seronegative.

The V and J genes are TRBV9 and TRBJ2-5, with 8 bases lining up with TRBD2. After removal of 3 bases from V and 4 bases from J, the junction contained 17 bases not matched to a gene. The CDR3 is made up of 18 amino acids. Germline V gene sequence: CDR1 SGDLS, CDR2 YYNGEE. CDR3 region: CASSGRGRPSGGRETQYF. The CDR3 DNA is TGTGCCAGCAGCGGTCGCGGGAGGCCGTCGGGGGGTAGAGAGACCCAGTACTTC.

This clone turned up a few times. This chain uses TRBV4-2 with TRBJ1-4; 8 bases map to TRBD1. Germline CDR1 is LGHNA and CDR2 is YNFKEQ. The length of the CDR3 is 16 residues. V shed 3 bases, J shed 3 bases, and the junction held 6 bases outside the gene matches. CDR3: CASSHNRGAPNEKLFF. The CDR3 coding sequence is TGTGCCAGCAGCCACAACAGGGGGGCCCCTAATGAAAAACTGTTTTTT.

The genes are TRBV27 and TRBJ1-5; D perhaps matches TRBD1 (5 bases). The germline V and J ends were trimmed by 8 bases and 7 bases, with 18 bases remaining between them. This CDR3 has 14 residues. Germline CDR1 is MNHEY and CDR2 is SMNVEV (reference sequence). The CDR3 region has the DNA TGTGCCAGCGGCGGGGGAGGATTTGGGCAGCCCCAGCATTTT. It translates to CASGGGGFGQPQHF.